Included here is one T cell receptor beta chain sequence, with context. Its antigen is undetermined. The data were obtained in a study of identical twins. Study results and limitations: Beta out-of-frame twin sharing showed a weaker excess. Insertions ran lower in abundant cord blood beta clonotypes, though not in memory repertoires.

This CDR3 spans 15 amino acids. V was shortened by 1 base and J by 6 bases, with 12 bases between the two germline ends. Germline loops: CDR1 MNHEY, CDR2 SMNVEV (reference sequence). One entry per CDR3 protein results from TCRdb running MiXCR on the 5' RACE reads. The sample holds approximately 700,000 distinct CDR3 sequences, 18% seen once. The data also belong to a second study, concerning T cells expressing NK-cell markers. From that study: Among CD8+ T cells from six donors, dominant NKG2C+ clonotypes accounted for about 1.0-7.0%.

The sample consisted of PBMCs. This receptor was taken from a woman aged 18-35 years in good health. The rearrangement uses TRBV27 and TRBJ2-2; tentative D call: TRBD1 (6 bases). CDR3: CASSLYREGSGELFF. Written as DNA, the CDR3 is TGTGCCAGCAGTTTATACAGGGAAGGATCCGGGGAGCTGTTTTTT.